These 27 T cell receptor beta chains share one sample of origin, sequenced in a study of CD8+ T cells in alopecia areata (dated by TCRdb to about 2018). Libraries were built with the immunoSEQ multiplex PCR assay. RNA was extracted from all samples and reverse transcribed into cDNA, which served as template for TCR sequencing. Held by TCRdb, this immuneACCESS table contains in-frame sequences only and omits some clones. Under half of the omission traces to an unresolved V gene where checked; the cause of the rest is unknown. This sample is represented by some 220,000 clones; about 57% of them were singletons. Roughly 1.5% of the sample goes to the ten largest clones. Taken with the paper, the label for time point translates to: about 4 weeks on oral tofacitinib. What the treatment or condition label conveys for this sample: oral pan-JAK inhibitor, 5-10 mg twice daily. The sequencing used CD4+ T cells sorted from blood, collected at week 4, from a patient treated with tofacitinib. Receptor source: a human donor with alopecia areata.

The chain combines TRBV5-1 with TRBJ2-7, with 11 nucleotides matching TRBD2. The germline gives CDR1 SGHRS, CDR2 YFSETQ. The ends lost 2 bases at V and 3 bases at J; junction bases unmatched: 7. This CDR3 has 16 amino acids. The CDR3 loop reads CASSFRLAGGNYEQYF. CDR3 DNA sequence: TGCGCCAGCAGCTTCCGTTTAGCGGGGGGGAACTACGAGCAGTACTTC.

This sequence joins TRBV7-2 and TRBJ1-6; D not certain. CDR1 SGHTA and CDR2 FQGNSA come from the germline V gene. V gave up 1 base and J gave up 6 bases, with 7 bases separating them. This CDR3 has 14 residues. The CDR3 region is CASSLGAANSPLHF. CDR3 DNA sequence: TGTGCCAGCAGCTTAGGGGCTGCTAATTCACCCCTCCACTTT.

This clone was seen more than once but under ten times. This chain links TRBV6-5 with TRBJ2-5, with D unresolved. With 8 bases removed from V and 7 bases from J, the gap between germline ends came to 20 bases. CDR1 MNHEY and CDR2 SVGAGI come from the germline V gene. The CDR3 spans 14 residues. The CDR3 reads CASRQPGLVATQYF. DNA for the CDR3: TGTGCCAGCCGCCAGCCAGGTTTGGTTGCGACCCAGTACTTC.

CDR3 sequence (DNA): TGTGCCAGCGGGGCGATCACCGGGGAGCTGTTTTTT. The encoded protein is CASGAITGELFF. The chain has TRBV6-6 and TRBJ2-2, with a tentative D call TRBD1 (5 bases). Germline V gene data show CDR1 as MNHNY and CDR2 as SVGAGI (reference sequence). The CDR3 spans 12 residues. V was pared by 8 bases and J by 4 bases, with 8 bases between.

The gene calls are TRBV30 and TRBJ2-1; no definite D call. Trimming left V 2 bases short and J 12 bases short, with 14 bases between. The CDR3 has 12 residues. Germline lookup yields CDR1 GTSNPN and CDR2 SVGIG (reference sequence). CDR3 DNA sequence: TGTGCCTGGAGTACCCCTCTAGGAACGCAGTTCTTC. It yields the protein CAWSTPLGTQFF.

V usage is TRBV15 and J usage is TRBJ2-7, with a tentative D call TRBD2 (5 bases). Germline CDR1 is LNHNV and CDR2 is YYDKDF (reference sequence). The CDR3 is made up of 17 amino acids. Trimming shortened V by 2 bases and J by 9 bases, and 26 bases separated the two germline ends. The CDR3 DNA is TGTGCCACCAGCAGAAATCCCCCGGCAGGTTCTCCGGGGAGGCAGTACTTC. Translating gives CATSRNPPAGSPGRQYF.

As to this clone: The junction shows a germline mismatch at one end, possibly a read error. J is TRBJ1-2 and V is TRBV4-3; weak D call: TRBD1 (6 bases). CDR3 length: 15 amino acids. The V gene's germline CDR1 is LGHNA and CDR2 YSLEER. The CDR3 region is CASSQDSGDLYGHTF. The CDR3 DNA is TGCGCCAGCAGCCAAGATTCAGGGGACCTTTATGGCCACACCTTC.

The sample holds many counts of this clone. The chain recombines TRBV7-8 with TRBJ2-2; 9 bases map to TRBD2. The CDR3 consists of 19 residues. Germline V gene data show CDR1 as SGHVS and CDR2 as FQNEAQ. J gave up 5 bases and V 3 bases, and 16 bases lay outside the gene matches. Here the CDR3 DNA reads TGTGCCAGCAGCTTTTTCTTATTACCAAAAAGCGGGGGGACCGGGGAGCTGTTTTTT. Amino acids: CASSFFLLPKSGGTGELFF. Combining the CDR3 with reference TRBV7-8 and TRBJ2-2 gives the whole variable domain GAGVSQSPRYKVAKRGQDVALRCDPISGHVSLFWYQQALGQGPEFLTYFQNEAQLDKSGLPSDRFFAERPEGSVSTLKIQRTQQEDSAVYLCASSFFLLPKSGGTGELFFGEGSRLTVL.

The V gene is TRBV10-3, the J gene TRBJ1-1; 7 nucleotides align to TRBD1. With 8 bases clipped from V and 2 bases from J, the junction kept 5 bases outside the gene matches. In germline, CDR1 is ENHRY, CDR2 SYGVKD. CDR3 length equals 13 residues. The CDR3 loop is CAIADRRNTEAFF. The CDR3 DNA is TGTGCCATCGCGGACAGGAGAAACACTGAAGCTTTCTTT.

V usage is TRBV28 and J usage is TRBJ2-3; D uncertain. V was cut by 6 bases and J by 8 bases, with 12 bases left in between. The CDR3 consists of 12 residues. CDR1 is MDHEN, CDR2 SYDVKM, per germline. CDR3 loop: CASSLFLGTQYF. The CDR3 DNA reads as TGTGCCAGCAGCCTCTTTTTGGGTACGCAGTATTTT.

The chain is built from TRBV5-1 and TRBJ2-2, with D possibly TRBD1 on 6 matching bases. The CDR3 length is 16 residues. Germline CDR1 and CDR2: SGHRS and YFSETQ. V was cut by 7 bases and J by 0 bases, with 16 bases left in between. In nucleotides, the CDR3 is TGCGCCAGCGGCCCCCAGGGGAAGTCGAACACCGGGGAGCTGTTTTTT. Amino acid sequence: CASGPQGKSNTGELFF.

This clone was recorded a few times. The chain has TRBV7-9 and TRBJ1-1; TRBD1 might be the D (6 bases). The CDR3 has 14 amino acids. V lost 5 bases and J lost 4, with 14 bases in between. The V gene's germline CDR1 is SEHNR and CDR2 FQNEAQ (reference sequence). The CDR3 region is CASSTFSGVTEAFF. CDR3 in DNA: TGTGCCAGCAGCACCTTTTCAGGGGTCACTGAAGCTTTCTTT.

The V and J genes are TRBV27 and TRBJ2-1; D may be TRBD2 (6 bases). The CDR3 has 13 amino acids. Deletions cut 8 bases from V and 7 bases from J, with 15 bases between. Germline values: CDR1 MNHEY, CDR2 SMNVEV (reference sequence). The CDR3 protein is CASVAWAGNEQFF. DNA of the CDR3: TGTGCCAGCGTGGCATGGGCGGGAAATGAGCAGTTCTTC.

With regard to this clone: Other DNA sequences of this sample code for an identical CDR3. The chain recombines TRBV29-1 with TRBJ1-2; D ambiguous. The CDR3 totals 11 residues. The V gene lost 6 bases and the J gene lost 4 bases, with 9 bases spanning the gap. Germline CDR1 is SQVTM and CDR2 is ANQGSEA. The CDR3 DNA is TGCAGCGTGCCGGGCCTCTATGGCTACACCTTC. This sequence encodes CSVPGLYGYTF. Full variable domain (rest looked up from reference TRBV29-1 and TRBJ1-2): SAVISQKPSRDICQRGTSLTIQCQVDSQVTMMFWYRQQPGQSLTLIATANQGSEATYESGFVIDKFPISRPNLTFSTLTVSNMSPEDSSIYLCSVPGLYGYTFGSGTRLTVV.

This clone was seen more than once but under ten times. The chain combines TRBV4-3 with TRBJ2-6, with 10 bases lining up with TRBD2. In germline, CDR1 is LGHNA, CDR2 YSLEER. J lost 2 bases, V lost 0 bases, and 4 bases had no gene match. The CDR3 extends over 18 amino acids. The CDR3 DNA is TGCGCCAGCAGCCAAGAATCAGCGGGGGGGCCTGGGGCCAACGTCCTGACTTTC. Encoded protein: CASSQESAGGPGANVLTF.

This sequence joins TRBV30 and TRBJ1-2, with 7 bases that match TRBD1. There are 15 residues in the CDR3. V lost 3 bases to trimming and J lost 1 base; unmatched junction nucleotides: 8. Germline assignment: CDR1 GTSNPN and CDR2 SVGIG (reference sequence). The CDR3 loop reads CAWSRQGGYNYGYTF. CDR3 DNA sequence: TGTGCCTGGAGCCGACAGGGAGGTTATAACTATGGCTACACCTTC.

This clone was detected ten times or more. V and J are TRBV29-1 and TRBJ1-5, with 8 positions matching TRBD1. Per the germline V gene, CDR1 is SQVTM and CDR2 is ANQGSEA. The V segment lost 7 bases and the J segment 3 bases; nucleotides outside the gene matches: 5. The CDR3 length is 13 residues. CDR3 residues: CSGKTGDNQPQHF. CDR3 DNA: TGCAGCGGGAAGACAGGGGACAATCAGCCCCAGCATTTT.

V and J are TRBV29-1 and TRBJ1-1; 7 nucleotides align to TRBD1. CDR1 is SQVTM and CDR2 is ANQGSEA in the germline V gene. The CDR3 covers 15 residues. With V trimmed by 4 bases and J by 1 base, 9 bases remained unmatched. The CDR3 reads CSVVFLGQKNTEAFF. The CDR3 region has the DNA TGCAGCGTTGTCTTCCTGGGACAGAAGAACACTGAAGCTTTCTTT.

This clone came up a few times. This rearrangement joins TRBV7-9 to TRBJ2-2, with TRBD1 matching over 8 bases. CDR3 length: 15 residues. The germline V gene has CDR1 SEHNR and CDR2 FQNEAQ (reference sequence). The junction had 5 bases not matched to a gene; V was cut back by 4 bases and J by 4 bases. The CDR3 sequence is CASSSGQASTGELFF. CDR3 coding DNA: TGTGCCAGCAGCTCGGGACAGGCGAGCACCGGGGAGCTGTTTTTT.

The V gene is TRBV27, the J gene TRBJ2-3; TRBD2 is a possible D gene (7 bases). Germline CDR1 MNHEY, CDR2 SMNVEV (reference sequence). There are 11 residues in the CDR3. The V gene lost 9 bases and the J gene lost 6 bases, with 10 bases spanning the gap. CDR3 bases: TGTGCCAGTCGGGGGGCGGATACGCAGTATTTT. This sequence encodes CASRGADTQYF.

This clone was detected only a few times. J is TRBJ1-2 and V is TRBV19; TRBD1 matches at 7 bases. The ends lost 3 bases at V and 0 bases at J; junction bases unmatched: 4. CDR1 is LNHDA and CDR2 is SQIVND in the germline V gene (reference sequence). This CDR3 is 15 amino acids long. The CDR3 protein is CASSIRTGANYGYTF. CDR3 DNA: TGTGCCAGTAGTATCCGGACAGGAGCTAACTATGGCTACACCTTC.

V usage is TRBV7-3 and J usage is TRBJ2-2; 10 bases are a match to TRBD2. Germline V gives CDR1 SGHTA, CDR2 FQGTGA. The CDR3 sequence is 15 residues long. After removal of 1 base from V and 6 bases from J, the junction contained 2 bases not matched to a gene. The CDR3 loop reads CASSLKLAGPGELFF. The DNA for the CDR3 is TGTGCCAGCAGCTTAAAACTAGCGGGGCCCGGGGAGCTGTTTTTT.

A few counts support this clone. One end of the junction is discordant with germline, which a read error may explain. The chain employs TRBV11-2 and TRBJ2-7, with 7 bases aligning to TRBD1. Per germline, CDR1 SGHAT and CDR2 FQNNGV. The CDR3 is made up of 14 amino acids. The CDR3 reads CASSVDRALHEQYF. CDR3 bases: TGTGCCAGCAGCGTAGACAGGGCACTCCACGAGCAGTACTTC.

The gene calls are TRBV15 and TRBJ2-1; 7 bases fit TRBD2. The V gene end was trimmed by 4 bases and the J gene end by 8 bases; junction bases not matched to a gene: 8. This CDR3 spans 14 amino acids. Germline CDR1 is LNHNV and CDR2 is YYDKDF (reference sequence). The CDR3 DNA is TGTGCCACCAGCATCCCGGGGGGTTATTATGAGCAGTTCTTC. It yields the protein CATSIPGGYYEQFF.

V gene TRBV10-3 combines with J gene TRBJ2-6, with 11 bases matching TRBD2. The V gene end was trimmed by 10 bases and the J gene end by 0 bases; junction bases not matched to a gene: 5. CDR3 length: 16 amino acids. Germline lookup yields CDR1 ENHRY and CDR2 SYGVKD. CDR3 DNA sequence: TGTGCCACCAGACTAGCGGGGTACTCTGGGGCCAACGTCCTGACTTTC. This codes for CATRLAGYSGANVLTF.

This sequence joins TRBV7-2 and TRBJ1-4; 9 bases are shared with TRBD1. The CDR3 totals 17 residues. CDR1 and CDR2 from the germline V gene are SGHTA and FQGNSA. The V segment lost 5 bases and the J segment 5 bases; nucleotides outside the gene matches: 12. The CDR3 spells CASSPSRDRDQNEKLFF. CDR3 in DNA: TGTGCCAGCAGCCCGTCCCGGGACAGGGATCAGAATGAAAAACTGTTTTTT.

The V and J genes are TRBV5-1 and TRBJ2-6; weak D call: TRBD2 (5 bases). The V gene's germline CDR1 is SGHRS and CDR2 YFSETQ. The CDR3 extends over 15 amino acids. Trimming stripped 0 bases from V and 2 bases from J, with 6 bases between. The DNA for the CDR3 is TGCGCCAGCAGCTTGGCCGGGACTGGGGCCAACGTCCTGACTTTC. This codes for CASSLAGTGANVLTF.